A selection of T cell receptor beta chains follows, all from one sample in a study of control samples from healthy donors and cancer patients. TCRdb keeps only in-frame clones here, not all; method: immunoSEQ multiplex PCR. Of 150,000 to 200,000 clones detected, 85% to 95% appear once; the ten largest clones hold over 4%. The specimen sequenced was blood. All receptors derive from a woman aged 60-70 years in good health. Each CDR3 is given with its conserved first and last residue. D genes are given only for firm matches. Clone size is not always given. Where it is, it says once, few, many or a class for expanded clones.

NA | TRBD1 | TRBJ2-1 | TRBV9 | TGTGCCAGCAGCGTGGGACAGGGGGTTTCAATAGGAGGCAATGAGCAGTTCTTC | CASSVGQGVSIGGNEQFF
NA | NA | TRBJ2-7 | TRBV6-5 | TGTGCCAGCATCCTACAGGGCTACGAGCAGTACTTC | CASILQGYEQYF
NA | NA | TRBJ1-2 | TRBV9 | TGTGCCAGCAGCGCGCCATCGGTCGCTGGCTACACCTTC | CASSAPSVAGYTF
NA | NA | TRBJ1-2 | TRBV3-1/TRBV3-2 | TGTGCCAGCAGCCAAGATACCGGGTTTGACTATGGCTACACCTTC | CASSQDTGFDYGYTF
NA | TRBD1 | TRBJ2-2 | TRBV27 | TGTGCCAGCAGTCTGACAGGGAGAAGCACCGGGGAGCTGTTTTTT | CASSLTGRSTGELFF
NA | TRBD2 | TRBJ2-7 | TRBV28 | TGTGCCAGCAGATTACTTAGCGGGGGTGTTCCCTACGAGCAGTACTTC | CASRLLSGGVPYEQYF
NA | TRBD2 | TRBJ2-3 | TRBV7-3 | TGTGCCAGCAGCCCCACTAGCGGGGGGGCCGGTTCGGCAGATACGCAGTATTTT | CASSPTSGGAGSADTQYF
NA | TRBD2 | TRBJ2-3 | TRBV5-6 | TGTGCCAGCAGCTTGAAGACTAGCGGGGGTTCTACAGATACGCAGTATTTT | CASSLKTSGGSTDTQYF
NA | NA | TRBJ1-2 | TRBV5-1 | TGCGCCAGCAGCTCGGGATATGGCTACACCTTC | CASSSGYGYTF
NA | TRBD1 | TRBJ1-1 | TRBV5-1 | TGCGCCAGCAGCCAACGACAGGGCCTGGGGGCTGAAGCTTTCTTT | CASSQRQGLGAEAFF
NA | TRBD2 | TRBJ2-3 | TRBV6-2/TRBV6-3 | TGTGCCAGCAGTTACTCTACTAGCGCGGGATCCCCAGATCCCGCAACAGATACGCAGTATTTT | CASSYSTSAGSPDPATDTQYF
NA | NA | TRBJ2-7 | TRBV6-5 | TGTGCCAGCAGTTACGGGTCAGGGGCCCACAGTGAGCAGTACTTC | CASSYGSGAHSEQYF
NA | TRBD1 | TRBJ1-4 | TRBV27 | TGTGCCAGCAGTTGGACAGGGGGCTCGGAAAAACTGTTTTTT | CASSWTGGSEKLFF
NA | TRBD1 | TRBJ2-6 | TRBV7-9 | TGTGCCAGCAACCCCGGGACAGACTCTGGGGCCAACGTCCTGACTTTC | CASNPGTDSGANVLTF
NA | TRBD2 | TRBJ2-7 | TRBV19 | TGTGCCAGTAGTATCGGGAGGGGGGCCCCCTACGAGCAGTACTTC | CASSIGRGAPYEQYF
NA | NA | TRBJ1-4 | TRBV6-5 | TGTGCCAGCAGTTACTCGAGGGGGGGAAATGAAAAACTGTTTTTT | CASSYSRGGNEKLFF
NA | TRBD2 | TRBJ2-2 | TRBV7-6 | TGTGCCAGCAGCTTAGGACTAGCGGGGGCCTCTACCGGGGAGCTGTTTTTT | CASSLGLAGASTGELFF
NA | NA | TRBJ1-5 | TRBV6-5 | TGTGCCAGCAGACCCGATAGCAATCAGCCCCAGCATTTT | CASRPDSNQPQHF
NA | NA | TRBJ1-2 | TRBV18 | TGTGCCAGCTCACCCAGCGGAGGGGACTATGGCTACACCTTC | CASSPSGGDYGYTF
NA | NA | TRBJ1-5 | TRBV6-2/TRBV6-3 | TGTGCCAGCAGTTACGGGGCAGGGAGTCAGCCCCAGCATTTT | CASSYGAGSQPQHF
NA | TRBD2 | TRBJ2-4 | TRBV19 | TGTGCCAGTAGTATTTACAGAGGGGGGGGACTAGCGGGCCTTGGCATTCAGTACTTC | CASSIYRGGGLAGLGIQYF
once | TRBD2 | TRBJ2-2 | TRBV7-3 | TGTGCCAGCAGCTTCCCAGCGGGGGGGCCCCGGGAGCTGTTTTTT | CASSFPAGGPRELFF
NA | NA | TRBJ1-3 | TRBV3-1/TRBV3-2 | TGTGCCAGCAGGACCCATGGACAGAGCGTGATATATTTT | CASRTHGQSVIYF
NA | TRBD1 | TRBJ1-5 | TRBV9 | TGTGCCAGCAGCGAACCCGGACAGGGAAGCAATCAGCCCCAGCATTTT | CASSEPGQGSNQPQHF
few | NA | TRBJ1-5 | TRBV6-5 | TGTGCCAGCAGCACTCGGGTAAATAGCAATCAGCCCCAGCATTTT | CASSTRVNSNQPQHF
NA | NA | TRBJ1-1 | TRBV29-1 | TGCAGCGTTGACGACATGACTTCTGAAGCTTTCTTT | CSVDDMTSEAFF
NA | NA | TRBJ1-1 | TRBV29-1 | TGCAGCGTTGAAAGGGGACGCCGCACTGAAGCTTTCTTT | CSVERGRRTEAFF
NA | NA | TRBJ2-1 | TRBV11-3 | TGTGCCAGCAGCCGAGAGGCCAGCTCCTACAATGAGCAGTTCTTC | CASSREASSYNEQFF
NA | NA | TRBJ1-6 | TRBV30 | TGTGCCTCCGCACCACAGGGCGAATCACCCCTCCACTTT | CASAPQGESPLHF
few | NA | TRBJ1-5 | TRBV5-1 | TGCGCCAGCAGCCGAGGGCCGGATCAGCCCCAGCATTTT | CASSRGPDQPQHF
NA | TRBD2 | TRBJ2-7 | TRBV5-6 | TGTGCCAGCAGCTCCTTCTCCGGACTAGCGGGGGTCTTCTCCTACGAGCAGTACTTC | CASSSFSGLAGVFSYEQYF
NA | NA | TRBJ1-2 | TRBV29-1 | TGCAGCGTTGAGGGGCAGCGGCACTATGGCTACACCTTC | CSVEGQRHYGYTF
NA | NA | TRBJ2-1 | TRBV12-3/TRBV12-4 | TGTGCCAGCCTCAGGGGGGAGCAGGTTGAGCAGTTCTTC | CASLRGEQVEQFF
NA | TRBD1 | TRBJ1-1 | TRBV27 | TGTGCCAGCAGTACAAGGCAGGGGGACACTGAAGCTTTCTTT | CASSTRQGDTEAFF
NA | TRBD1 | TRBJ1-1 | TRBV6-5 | TGTGCCAGCAGTTACGGCAGGGGGCCCGGGAACACTGAAGCTTTCTTT | CASSYGRGPGNTEAFF
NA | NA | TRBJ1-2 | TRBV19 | TGTGCCAGTTCAGACAGGAACTATGGCTACACCTTC | CASSDRNYGYTF
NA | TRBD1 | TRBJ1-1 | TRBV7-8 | TGTGCCAGCAGCTTATTCAAGGGGGCGGCTGAAGCTTTCTTT | CASSLFKGAAEAFF
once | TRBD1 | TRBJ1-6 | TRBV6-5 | TGTGCCAGCAGTTACTCGAACAGGGGAAATTCACCCCTCCACTTT | CASSYSNRGNSPLHF
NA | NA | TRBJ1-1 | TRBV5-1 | TGCGCCAGCGCGTCCGTAGACACTGAAGCTTTCTTT | CASASVDTEAFF
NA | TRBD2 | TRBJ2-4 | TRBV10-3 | TGTGCCAGCGGACTAGCCGAAAACATTCAGTACTTC | CASGLAENIQYF
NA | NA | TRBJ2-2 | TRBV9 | TGTGCCAGCAGCGCTACGACAGGTCTGCCCGGGGAGCTGTTTTTT | CASSATTGLPGELFF
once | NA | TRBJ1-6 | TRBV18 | TGTGCCAGCTCGGACGGGGTGAATTCACCCCTCCACTTT | CASSDGVNSPLHF
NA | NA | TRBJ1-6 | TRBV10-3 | TGTGCCATCAGTGAAAACAGGGCGCATAATTCACCCCTCCACTTT | CAISENRAHNSPLHF
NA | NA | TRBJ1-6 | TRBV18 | TGTGCCAGCTGCGGGAATATTAACTCACCCCTCCACTTT | CASCGNINSPLHF
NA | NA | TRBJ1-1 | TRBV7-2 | TGTGCCAGCAGCTGGGCACAGGGAGTGAACACTGAAGCTTTCTTT | CASSWAQGVNTEAFF
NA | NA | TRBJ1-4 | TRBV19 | TGTGCCAGTAGCCGGAGCGTTAATGAAAAACTGTTTTTT | CASSRSVNEKLFF
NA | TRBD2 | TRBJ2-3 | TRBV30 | TGTGCCTGGGTCACTCCGGGACTAGGAGTTGCCGCAGATACGCAGTATTTT | CAWVTPGLGVAADTQYF
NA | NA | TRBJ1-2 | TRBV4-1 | TGCGCCAGCAGCCAAGGCCACACAGGGACGTTAGGCTATGGCTACACCTTC | CASSQGHTGTLGYGYTF
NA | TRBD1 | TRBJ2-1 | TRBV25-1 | TGTGCCAGCAAAGGAGGGTCCGGGACAGGGGGAACGTCGGAGCAGTTCTTC | CASKGGSGTGGTSEQFF